The clone carrying this T cell receptor (beta chain) was recorded a few times. The antigen remains undetermined. The sample is drawn from a study of T cells after yellow fever vaccination. Study-wide points: Among all clonotypes, a small share was observed in both CD4 and CD8 compartments.

V was pared by 6 bases and J by 5 bases, with 6 bases of the junction left unmatched. From germline, CDR1 is LGHNA and CDR2 YSLEER. The CDR3 is 14 residues long. Via MiXCR, TCRdb re-called the 5' RACE reads, giving one row per CDR3 protein. The table has approximately 610,000 distinct CDR3 sequences, roughly a sixth seen once. The rearrangement joins TRBV4-3 to TRBJ2-5; 10 nucleotides align to TRBD2. This clonotype was sampled from a man aged 18 to 29 who received the YFV17D yellow fever vaccine. The sequences come from PBMCs, collected less than 6 days after the first yellow fever vaccination. CDR3 amino acids: CASRHLAGDETQYF. CDR3 nucleotide sequence: TGCGCCAGCAGGCATCTAGCGGGGGACGAGACCCAGTACTTC.